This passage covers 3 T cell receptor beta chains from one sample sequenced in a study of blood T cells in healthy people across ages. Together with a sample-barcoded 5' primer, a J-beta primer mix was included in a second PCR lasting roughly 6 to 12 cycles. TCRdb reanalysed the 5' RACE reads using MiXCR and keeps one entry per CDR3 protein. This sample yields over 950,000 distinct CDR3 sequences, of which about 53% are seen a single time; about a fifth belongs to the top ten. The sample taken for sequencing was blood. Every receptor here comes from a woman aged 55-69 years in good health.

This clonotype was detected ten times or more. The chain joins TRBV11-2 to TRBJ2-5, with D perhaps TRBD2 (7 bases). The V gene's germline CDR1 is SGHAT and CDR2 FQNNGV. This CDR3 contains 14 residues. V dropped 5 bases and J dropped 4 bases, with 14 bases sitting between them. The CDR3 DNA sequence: TGTGCCAGCAGCAGGGGGGGGCTGCGAGAGACCCAGTACTTC. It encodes CASSRGGLRETQYF.

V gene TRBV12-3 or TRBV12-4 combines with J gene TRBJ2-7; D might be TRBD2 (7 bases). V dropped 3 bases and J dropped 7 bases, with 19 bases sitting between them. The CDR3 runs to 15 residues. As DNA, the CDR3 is TGTGCCAGCAGTTTGGGGGGGGGGCCGGGCGAAGAGCAGTACTTC. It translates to CASSLGGGPGEEQYF.

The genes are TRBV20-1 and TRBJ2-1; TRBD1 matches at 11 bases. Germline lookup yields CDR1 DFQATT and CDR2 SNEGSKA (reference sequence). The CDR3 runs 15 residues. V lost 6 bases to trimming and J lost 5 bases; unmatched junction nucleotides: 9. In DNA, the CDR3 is TGCAGTGCCGGGGACAGGGGGTATGGGGACAATGAGCAGTTCTTC. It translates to CSAGDRGYGDNEQFF.